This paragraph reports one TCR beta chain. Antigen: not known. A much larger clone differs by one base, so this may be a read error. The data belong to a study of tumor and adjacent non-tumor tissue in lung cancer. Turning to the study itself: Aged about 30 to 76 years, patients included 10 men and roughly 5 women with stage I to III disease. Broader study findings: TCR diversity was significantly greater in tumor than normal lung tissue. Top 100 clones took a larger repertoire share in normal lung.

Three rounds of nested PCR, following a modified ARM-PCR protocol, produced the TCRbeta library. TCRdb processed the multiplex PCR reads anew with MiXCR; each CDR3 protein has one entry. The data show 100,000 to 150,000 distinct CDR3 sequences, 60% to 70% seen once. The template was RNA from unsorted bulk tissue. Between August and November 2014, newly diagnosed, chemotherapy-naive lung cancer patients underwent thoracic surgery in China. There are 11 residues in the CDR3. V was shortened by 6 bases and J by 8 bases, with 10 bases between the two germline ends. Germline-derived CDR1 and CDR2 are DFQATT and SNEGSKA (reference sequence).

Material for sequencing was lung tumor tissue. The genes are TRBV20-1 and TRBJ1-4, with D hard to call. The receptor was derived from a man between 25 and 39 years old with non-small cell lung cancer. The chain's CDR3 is CSAMPREKLFF. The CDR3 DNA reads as TGCAGTGCCATGCCGAGGGAAAAACTGTTTTTT.